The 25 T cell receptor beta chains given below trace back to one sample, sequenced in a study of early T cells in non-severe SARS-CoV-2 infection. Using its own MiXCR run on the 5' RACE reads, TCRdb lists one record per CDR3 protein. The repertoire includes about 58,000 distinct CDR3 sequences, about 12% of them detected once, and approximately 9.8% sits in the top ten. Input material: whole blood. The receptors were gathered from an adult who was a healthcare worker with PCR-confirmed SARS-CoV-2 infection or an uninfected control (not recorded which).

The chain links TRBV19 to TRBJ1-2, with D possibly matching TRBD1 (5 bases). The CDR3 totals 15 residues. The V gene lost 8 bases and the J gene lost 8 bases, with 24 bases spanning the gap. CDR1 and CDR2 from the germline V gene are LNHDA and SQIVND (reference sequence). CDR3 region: CASCSRAGTEGGYTF. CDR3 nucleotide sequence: TGTGCCAGTTGTTCCCGAGCCGGGACTGAAGGAGGCTACACCTTC.

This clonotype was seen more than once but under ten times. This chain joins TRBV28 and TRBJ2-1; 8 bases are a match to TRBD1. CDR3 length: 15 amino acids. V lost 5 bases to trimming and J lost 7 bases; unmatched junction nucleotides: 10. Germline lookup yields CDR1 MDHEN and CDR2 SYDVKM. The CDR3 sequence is CASSQLRTGKNEQFF. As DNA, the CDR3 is TGTGCCAGCAGTCAGCTACGGACAGGGAAAAATGAGCAGTTCTTC.

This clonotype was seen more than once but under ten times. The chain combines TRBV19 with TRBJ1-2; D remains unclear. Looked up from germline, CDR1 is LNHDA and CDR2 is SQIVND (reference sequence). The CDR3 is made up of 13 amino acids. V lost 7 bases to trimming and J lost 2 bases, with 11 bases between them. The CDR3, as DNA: TGTGCCAGTACCACAAATCTCAACTATGGCTACACCTTC. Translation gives CASTTNLNYGYTF.

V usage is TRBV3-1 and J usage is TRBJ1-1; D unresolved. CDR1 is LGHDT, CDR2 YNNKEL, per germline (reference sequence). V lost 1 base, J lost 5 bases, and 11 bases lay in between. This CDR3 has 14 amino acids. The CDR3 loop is CASSQGGFWTEAFF. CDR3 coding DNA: TGTGCCAGCAGCCAAGGGGGATTTTGGACTGAAGCTTTCTTT.

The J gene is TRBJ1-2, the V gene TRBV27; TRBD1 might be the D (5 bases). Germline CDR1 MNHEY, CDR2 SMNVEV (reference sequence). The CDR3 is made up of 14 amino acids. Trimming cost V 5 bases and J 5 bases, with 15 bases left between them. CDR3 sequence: CASSPSNRKYGYTF. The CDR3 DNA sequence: TGTGCCAGCAGTCCCTCGAACAGGAAATATGGCTACACCTTC.

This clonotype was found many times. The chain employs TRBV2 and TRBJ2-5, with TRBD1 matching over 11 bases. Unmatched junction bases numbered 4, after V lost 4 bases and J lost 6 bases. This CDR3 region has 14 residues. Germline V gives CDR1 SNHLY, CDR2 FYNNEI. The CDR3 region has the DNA TGTGCCAGCAGTGTGGGACAGGGGGTGAAGACCCAGTACTTC. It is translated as CASSVGQGVKTQYF. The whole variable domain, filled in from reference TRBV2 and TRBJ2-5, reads EPEVTQTPSHQVTQMGQEVILRCVPISNHLYFYWYRQILGQKVEFLVSFYNNEISEKSEIFDDQFSVERPDGSNFTLKIRSTKLEDSAMYFCASSVGQGVKTQYFGPGTRLLVL.

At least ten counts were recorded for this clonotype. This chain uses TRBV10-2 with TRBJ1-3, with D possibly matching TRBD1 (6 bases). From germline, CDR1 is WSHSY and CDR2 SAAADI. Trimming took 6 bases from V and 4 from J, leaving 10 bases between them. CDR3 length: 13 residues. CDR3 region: CASSPGAGNTIYF. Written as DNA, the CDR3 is TGCGCCAGCAGCCCAGGGGCCGGAAACACCATATATTTT.

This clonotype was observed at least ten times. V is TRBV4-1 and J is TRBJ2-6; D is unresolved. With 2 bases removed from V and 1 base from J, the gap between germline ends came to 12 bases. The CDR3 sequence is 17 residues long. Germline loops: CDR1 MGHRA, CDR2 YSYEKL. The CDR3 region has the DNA TGCGCCAGCAGCCAATTGGGCCATCAATCTGGGGCCAACGTCCTGACTTTC. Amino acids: CASSQLGHQSGANVLTF.

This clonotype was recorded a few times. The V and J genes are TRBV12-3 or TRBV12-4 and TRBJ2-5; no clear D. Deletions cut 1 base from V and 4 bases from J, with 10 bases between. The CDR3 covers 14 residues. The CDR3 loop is CASSLDVDRETQYF. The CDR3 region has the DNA TGTGCCAGCAGTTTAGATGTCGATCGAGAGACCCAGTACTTC.

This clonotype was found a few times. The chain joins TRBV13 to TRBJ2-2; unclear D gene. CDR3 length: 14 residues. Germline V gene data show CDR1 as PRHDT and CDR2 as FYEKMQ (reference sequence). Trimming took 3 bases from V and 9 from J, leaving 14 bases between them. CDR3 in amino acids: CASSLWGRDRELFF. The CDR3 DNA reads TGTGCCAGCAGCTTGTGGGGAAGAGACCGGGAGCTGTTTTTT.

CDR3 amino acids: CSARASWGEQYF. The CDR3 DNA reads as TGCAGTGCTAGAGCTAGTTGGGGCGAGCAGTACTTC. V usage is TRBV20-1 and J usage is TRBJ2-7; no reliable D call. Germline CDR1 DFQATT, CDR2 SNEGSKA (reference sequence). Trimming removed 1 base from V and 6 bases from J, with 10 bases in between. CDR3 length: 12 amino acids.

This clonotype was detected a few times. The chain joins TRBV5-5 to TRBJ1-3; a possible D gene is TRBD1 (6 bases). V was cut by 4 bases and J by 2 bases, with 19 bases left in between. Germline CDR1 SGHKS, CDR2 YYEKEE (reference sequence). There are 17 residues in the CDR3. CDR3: CASSVDSHLGAGNTIYF. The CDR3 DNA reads TGTGCCAGCAGCGTGGACAGCCACCTTGGCGCTGGAAACACCATATATTTT.

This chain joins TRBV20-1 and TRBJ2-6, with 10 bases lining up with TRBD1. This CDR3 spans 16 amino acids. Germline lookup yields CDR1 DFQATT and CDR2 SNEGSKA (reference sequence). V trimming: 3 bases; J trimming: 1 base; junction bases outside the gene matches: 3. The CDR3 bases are TGCAGTGCTAGCTTGGGACAGGGGTCTGGGGCCAACGTCCTGACTTTC. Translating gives CSASLGQGSGANVLTF.

CDR3 sequence reads: CAIRDGGPWATEAFF. CDR3 DNA sequence: TGTGCCATCAGGGATGGGGGCCCTTGGGCCACTGAAGCTTTCTTT. This chain links TRBV10-3 with TRBJ1-1; perhaps TRBD1 as D (6 bases). V lost 6 bases and J lost 4, with 18 bases in between. Germline V gives CDR1 ENHRY, CDR2 SYGVKD. The CDR3 spans 15 residues.

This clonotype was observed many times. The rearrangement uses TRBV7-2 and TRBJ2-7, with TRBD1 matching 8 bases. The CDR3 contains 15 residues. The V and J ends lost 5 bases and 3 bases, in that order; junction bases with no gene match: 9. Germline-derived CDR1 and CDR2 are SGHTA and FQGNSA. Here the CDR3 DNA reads TGTGCCAGCAGCCCTCCTGGGACAGGCAACTACGAGCAGTACTTC. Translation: CASSPPGTGNYEQYF. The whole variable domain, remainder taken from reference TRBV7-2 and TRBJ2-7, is GAGVSQSPSNKVTEKGKDVELRCDPISGHTALYWYRQSLGQGLEFLIYFQGNSAPDKSGLPSDRFSAERTGGSVSTLTIQRTQQEDSAVYLCASSPPGTGNYEQYFGPGTRLTVT.

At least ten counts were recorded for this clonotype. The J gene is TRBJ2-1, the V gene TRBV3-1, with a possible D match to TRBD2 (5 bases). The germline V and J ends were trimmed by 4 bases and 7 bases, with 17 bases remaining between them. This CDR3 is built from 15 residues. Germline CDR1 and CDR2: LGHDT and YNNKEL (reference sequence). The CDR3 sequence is CASSLGLKVGNEQFF. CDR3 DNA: TGTGCCAGCAGCCTAGGACTCAAAGTGGGAAATGAGCAGTTCTTC.

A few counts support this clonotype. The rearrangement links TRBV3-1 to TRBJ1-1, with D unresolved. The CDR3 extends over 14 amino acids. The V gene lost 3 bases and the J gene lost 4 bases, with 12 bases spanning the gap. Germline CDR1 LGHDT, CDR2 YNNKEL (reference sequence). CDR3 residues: CASSQGWGFTEAFF. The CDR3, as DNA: TGTGCCAGCAGCCAGGGTTGGGGATTCACTGAAGCTTTCTTT.

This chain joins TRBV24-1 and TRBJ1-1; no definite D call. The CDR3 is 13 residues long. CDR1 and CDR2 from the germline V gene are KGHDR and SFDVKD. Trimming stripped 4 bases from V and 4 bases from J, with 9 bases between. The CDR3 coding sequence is TGTGCCACCAGTGACCCTGGGGTCACTGAAGCTTTCTTT. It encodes CATSDPGVTEAFF.

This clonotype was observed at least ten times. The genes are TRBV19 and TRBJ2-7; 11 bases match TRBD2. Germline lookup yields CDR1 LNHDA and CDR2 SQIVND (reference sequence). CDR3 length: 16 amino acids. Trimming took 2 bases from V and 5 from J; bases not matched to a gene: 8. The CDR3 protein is CASSIYLTSGINEQYF. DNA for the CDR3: TGTGCCAGTAGTATATATTTGACTAGCGGGATCAACGAGCAGTACTTC.

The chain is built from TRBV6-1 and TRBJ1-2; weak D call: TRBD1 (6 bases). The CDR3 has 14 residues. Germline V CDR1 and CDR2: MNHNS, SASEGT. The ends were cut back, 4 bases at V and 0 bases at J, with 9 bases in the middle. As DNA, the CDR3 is TGTGCCAGCAGTGTGGAGGGGGCTAACTATGGCTACACCTTC. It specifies CASSVEGANYGYTF.

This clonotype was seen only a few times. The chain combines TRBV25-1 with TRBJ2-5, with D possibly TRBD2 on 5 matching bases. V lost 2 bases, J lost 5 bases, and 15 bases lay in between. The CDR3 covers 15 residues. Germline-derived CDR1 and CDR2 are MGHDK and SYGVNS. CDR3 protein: CASSEPGRRSETQYF. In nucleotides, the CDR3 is TGTGCCAGCAGTGAACCGGGTAGGAGGTCGGAGACCCAGTACTTC.

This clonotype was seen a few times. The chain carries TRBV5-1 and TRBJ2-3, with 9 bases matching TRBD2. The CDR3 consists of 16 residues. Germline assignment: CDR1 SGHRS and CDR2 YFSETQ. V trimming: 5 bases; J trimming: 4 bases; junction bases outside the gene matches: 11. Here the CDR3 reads CASRHLLAGEADTQYF. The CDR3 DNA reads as TGCGCCAGCAGACACTTACTAGCGGGCGAAGCAGATACGCAGTATTTT.

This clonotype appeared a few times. The CDR3 sequence: CASSIGVYNEQFF. The DNA of the CDR3 is TGTGCCAGTAGTATTGGCGTATACAATGAGCAGTTCTTC. The J gene is TRBJ2-1, the V gene TRBV19; D uncertain. CDR3 length equals 13 residues. The germline V gene encodes CDR1 LNHDA and CDR2 SQIVND (reference sequence). The V end was cut by 3 bases, the J end by 4 bases, with 7 bases between.

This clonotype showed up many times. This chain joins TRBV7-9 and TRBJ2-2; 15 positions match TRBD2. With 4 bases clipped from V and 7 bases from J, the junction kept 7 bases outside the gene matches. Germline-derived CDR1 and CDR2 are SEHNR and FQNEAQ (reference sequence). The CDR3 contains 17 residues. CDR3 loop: CASSSGLAGGPGGELFF. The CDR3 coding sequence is TGTGCCAGCAGCTCAGGACTAGCGGGAGGGCCCGGCGGGGAGCTGTTTTTT.

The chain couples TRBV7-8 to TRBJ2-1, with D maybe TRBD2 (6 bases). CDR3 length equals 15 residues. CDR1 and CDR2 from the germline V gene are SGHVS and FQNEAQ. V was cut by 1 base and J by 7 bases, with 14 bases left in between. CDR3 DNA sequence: TGTGCCAGCAGCTTAGTTCCGGGGGTTTGGAATGAGCAGTTCTTC. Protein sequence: CASSLVPGVWNEQFF.